Listed below are T cell receptor beta chains from one sample, sequenced in a study of Ad26.COV2.S vaccination and SARS-CoV-2 variants. Assay: immunoSEQ multiplex PCR; the TCRdb copy retains only in-frame clones and omits some. Among fewer than 500,000 clones listed, roughly nine tenths were seen once. This sample comprised peripheral blood, obtained in a trial of Ad26.COV2.S vaccine versus placebo. These receptors were taken from a person between 18 and 65 years old who received the Ad26.COV2.S COVID-19 vaccine or a placebo. CDR3s include the opening cysteine and the closing phenylalanine or tryptophan. The D gene is left open where the match is weak. Only part of the rows carry a size: once, few, many, or a class if the clone is expanded.

V gene: TRBV18; J gene: TRBJ1-3; D gene: .; clone size: .; CDR3 protein: CASSPVRTVAGNTIYF; CDR3 DNA: TGTGCCAGCTCACCGGTAAGGACAGTCGCTGGAAACACCATATATTTT
V gene: TRBV12-3/TRBV12-4; J gene: TRBJ2-7; D gene: .; clone size: .; CDR3 protein: CASSLLRYEQYF; CDR3 DNA: TGTGCCAGCAGTCTGCTTAGGTACGAGCAGTACTTC
V gene: TRBV27; J gene: TRBJ2-3; D gene: .; clone size: .; CDR3 protein: CASSFLQDTDTQYF; CDR3 DNA: TGTGCCAGCAGTTTTTTACAGGACACAGATACGCAGTATTTT
V gene: TRBV29-1; J gene: TRBJ2-5; D gene: .; clone size: few; CDR3 protein: CSVAPGRETQYF; CDR3 DNA: TGCAGCGTCGCCCCAGGGCGGGAGACCCAGTACTTC
V gene: TRBV7-2; J gene: TRBJ2-1; D gene: .; clone size: .; CDR3 protein: CASSLWRGDEQFF; CDR3 DNA: TGTGCCAGCAGCTTATGGCGGGGTGATGAGCAGTTCTTC
V gene: TRBV3-1/TRBV3-2; J gene: TRBJ2-1; D gene: .; clone size: .; CDR3 protein: CASSQDGNEQFF; CDR3 DNA: TGTGCCAGCAGCCAAGACGGGAATGAGCAGTTCTTC
V gene: TRBV3-1/TRBV3-2; J gene: TRBJ2-1; D gene: TRBD2; clone size: .; CDR3 protein: CASSRRLAEVRYNEQFF; CDR3 DNA: TGTGCCAGCAGCCGGCGACTAGCGGAGGTCAGATACAATGAGCAGTTCTTC
V gene: TRBV4-1; J gene: TRBJ1-5; D gene: TRBD1; clone size: .; CDR3 protein: CASSQDFLATGGLQPQHF; CDR3 DNA: TGCGCCAGCAGCCAAGATTTCCTCGCTACAGGGGGCCTTCAGCCCCAGCATTTT
V gene: TRBV5-1; J gene: TRBJ2-2; D gene: TRBD2; clone size: .; CDR3 protein: CASRKLAGDTGELFF; CDR3 DNA: TGCGCCAGCAGGAAGCTAGCGGGGGACACCGGGGAGCTGTTTTTT
V gene: TRBV6-2/TRBV6-3; J gene: TRBJ1-2; D gene: .; clone size: .; CDR3 protein: CASSVGSGDYGYTF; CDR3 DNA: TGTGCCAGCAGCGTCGGGAGTGGTGACTATGGCTACACCTTC
V gene: TRBV6-6; J gene: TRBJ1-5; D gene: .; clone size: .; CDR3 protein: CASSLLDSDSNQPQHF; CDR3 DNA: TGTGCCAGCAGTCTCTTGGACAGTGATAGCAATCAGCCCCAGCATTTT
V gene: TRBV9; J gene: TRBJ2-3; D gene: TRBD2; clone size: .; CDR3 protein: CASSVTGLADTQYF; CDR3 DNA: TGTGCCAGCAGCGTAACCGGACTAGCAGATACGCAGTATTTT
V gene: TRBV5-1; J gene: TRBJ2-1; D gene: .; clone size: .; CDR3 protein: CASSLDTGNNYNEQFF; CDR3 DNA: TGCGCCAGCAGCTTGGATACAGGGAACAACTACAATGAGCAGTTCTTC
V gene: TRBV27; J gene: TRBJ1-1; D gene: .; clone size: .; CDR3 protein: CASSPQGQSEAFF; CDR3 DNA: TGTGCCAGCAGTCCTCAAGGACAGTCTGAAGCTTTCTTT
V gene: TRBV24-1; J gene: TRBJ1-3; D gene: .; clone size: .; CDR3 protein: CATSDRTSGNTIYF; CDR3 DNA: TGTGCCACCAGCGACAGAACCTCTGGAAACACCATATATTTT
V gene: TRBV2; J gene: TRBJ2-1; D gene: .; clone size: .; CDR3 protein: CASRGGRYNEQFF; CDR3 DNA: TGTGCCAGCAGGGGAGGACGCTACAATGAGCAGTTCTTC
V gene: TRBV20-1; J gene: TRBJ1-2; D gene: .; clone size: .; CDR3 protein: CSARVGTGYTF; CDR3 DNA: TGCAGTGCTAGGGTAGGGACTGGCTACACCTTC
V gene: TRBV19; J gene: TRBJ1-3; D gene: .; clone size: few; CDR3 protein: CASSIGAIYSGNTIYF; CDR3 DNA: TGTGCCAGTAGTATTGGGGCGATTTACTCTGGAAACACCATATATTTT
V gene: TRBV4-3; J gene: TRBJ2-1; D gene: TRBD2; clone size: .; CDR3 protein: CASSHGTSGRNEQFF; CDR3 DNA: TGCGCCAGCAGCCACGGGACTAGCGGGAGGAATGAGCAGTTCTTC
V gene: TRBV29-1; J gene: TRBJ2-2; D gene: TRBD2; clone size: .; CDR3 protein: CSVDDSGRITGELFF; CDR3 DNA: TGCAGCGTTGATGATAGCGGGAGAATCACCGGGGAGCTGTTTTTT
V gene: TRBV4-3; J gene: TRBJ1-4; D gene: TRBD1; clone size: few; CDR3 protein: CASSQNRGHGEKLFF; CDR3 DNA: TGCGCCAGCAGCCAGAACAGGGGGCATGGTGAAAAACTGTTTTTT
V gene: TRBV5-1; J gene: TRBJ1-4; D gene: .; clone size: .; CDR3 protein: CASSANTGNNEKLFF; CDR3 DNA: TGCGCCAGCAGCGCCAATACAGGGAATAATGAAAAACTGTTTTTT
V gene: TRBV4-1; J gene: TRBJ1-6; D gene: .; clone size: .; CDR3 protein: CASSPPVGASVPLHF; CDR3 DNA: TGCGCCAGCAGCCCCCCTGTTGGGGCCTCAGTACCCCTCCACTTT
V gene: TRBV5-1; J gene: TRBJ2-3; D gene: .; clone size: once; CDR3 protein: CASSSMDTDTQYF; CDR3 DNA: TGCGCCAGCAGCTCTATGGACACAGATACGCAGTATTTT
V gene: TRBV12-5; J gene: TRBJ1-1; D gene: .; clone size: .; CDR3 protein: CASGLDPGVGAFF; CDR3 DNA: TGTGCTAGTGGTTTGGATCCAGGGGTTGGAGCTTTCTTT
V gene: TRBV27; J gene: TRBJ2-6; D gene: TRBD1; clone size: .; CDR3 protein: CASSFLGGAGANVLTF; CDR3 DNA: TGTGCCAGCAGTTTCTTAGGGGGCGCTGGGGCCAACGTCCTGACTTTC
V gene: TRBV19; J gene: TRBJ2-3; D gene: .; clone size: .; CDR3 protein: CASSIDDQRSTDTQYF; CDR3 DNA: TGTGCCAGTAGTATAGATGACCAGCGCAGCACAGATACGCAGTATTTT
V gene: TRBV28; J gene: TRBJ1-5; D gene: .; clone size: .; CDR3 protein: CATTTGNQPQHF; CDR3 DNA: TGTGCCACGACTACGGGCAATCAGCCCCAGCATTTT
V gene: TRBV27; J gene: TRBJ1-6; D gene: .; clone size: .; CDR3 protein: CASSLVGSPLHF; CDR3 DNA: TGTGCCAGCAGTTTAGTGGGTTCACCCCTCCACTTT
V gene: TRBV6-2/TRBV6-3; J gene: TRBJ1-2; D gene: TRBD1; clone size: .; CDR3 protein: CASSYSSRTGGYGYTF; CDR3 DNA: TGTGCCAGCAGTTACTCGAGTCGGACAGGGGGCTATGGCTACACCTTC
V gene: TRBV29-1; J gene: TRBJ1-1; D gene: .; clone size: .; CDR3 protein: CSVATGMNTEAFF; CDR3 DNA: TGCAGCGTCGCCACAGGGATGAACACTGAAGCTTTCTTT
V gene: TRBV28; J gene: TRBJ2-1; D gene: .; clone size: .; CDR3 protein: CASSLRQLNEQFF; CDR3 DNA: TGTGCCAGCAGTTTAAGGCAGCTCAATGAGCAGTTCTTC
V gene: TRBV21-1; J gene: TRBJ1-2; D gene: .; clone size: .; CDR3 protein: CARLGAPPSDGYTF; CDR3 DNA: TGTGCCAGACTCGGGGCACCCCCAAGTGATGGCTACACCTTC
V gene: TRBV29-1; J gene: TRBJ2-3; D gene: .; clone size: .; CDR3 protein: CSVFRTDTDTQYF; CDR3 DNA: TGCAGCGTTTTCCGGACAGACACAGATACGCAGTATTTT
V gene: TRBV6-5; J gene: TRBJ1-5; D gene: .; clone size: .; CDR3 protein: CASSLYVNQPQHF; CDR3 DNA: TGTGCCAGCAGCCTCTATGTCAATCAGCCCCAGCATTTT
V gene: TRBV9; J gene: TRBJ2-7; D gene: .; clone size: .; CDR3 protein: CASSSRQDYYEQYF; CDR3 DNA: TGTGCCAGCAGCTCAAGACAGGACTACTACGAGCAGTACTTC
V gene: TRBV19; J gene: TRBJ2-6; D gene: .; clone size: few; CDR3 protein: CASSSLLSSGANVLTF; CDR3 DNA: TGTGCCAGTAGTAGTCTCCTGAGCTCTGGGGCCAACGTCCTGACTTTC